The 31 T cell receptor beta chains below were found in one sample sequenced in a study of T cell repertoires in cytomegalovirus infection. TCRdb redid the calling of the reads with MiXCR, one entry per CDR3 protein. The sample gives roughly 140,000 distinct CDR3 sequences, about a quarter of which show up once; roughly 11% is in the top ten. The sequencing sample was made of PBMCs. These receptors were taken from a human donor in good health (CMV status not recorded). Some clones in this sample may be carry-over from other donors' samples.

This chain connects TRBV27 to TRBJ2-1, with a weak D call TRBD1 (6 bases). The CDR3 runs to 13 residues. Germline CDR1 MNHEY, CDR2 SMNVEV (reference sequence). V dropped 4 bases and J dropped 4 bases, with 8 bases sitting between them. The DNA for the CDR3 is TGTGCCAGCAGTTCCGGACAGTACAATGAGCAGTTCTTC. It specifies CASSSGQYNEQFF.

The V call is TRBV7-6, the J call TRBJ1-3, with D maybe TRBD1 (5 bases). Trimming removed 4 bases at V and 0 bases at J, with 10 bases between. The length of the CDR3 is 15 residues. The germline V gene has CDR1 SGHVS and CDR2 FNYEAQ. The CDR3 here is CASSWKQVSGNTIYF. DNA for the CDR3: TGTGCCAGCAGCTGGAAACAGGTCTCTGGAAACACCATATATTTT. Combining the CDR3 with reference TRBV7-6 and TRBJ1-3 gives the whole variable domain GAGVSQSPRYKVTKRGQDVALRCDPISGHVSLYWYRQALGQGPEFLTYFNYEAQQDKSGLPNDRFSAERPEGSISTLTIQRTEQRDSAMYRCASSWKQVSGNTIYFGEGSWLTVV.

This clonotype was picked up a small number of times. The V gene is TRBV7-9, the J gene TRBJ1-1, with D uncertain. This CDR3 comprises 14 residues. The germline CDR1 and CDR2 sequences are SEHNR and FQNEAQ (reference sequence). V lost 1 base to trimming and J lost 2 bases, with 8 bases between them. CDR3: CASSLGGINTEAFF. CDR3 sequence (DNA): TGTGCCAGCAGCTTAGGTGGTATAAACACTGAAGCTTTCTTT.

In DNA, the CDR3 is TGCGCCAGCACCCCGGTGGTTACTAGCACAGATACGCAGTATTTT. Translating it yields CASTPVVTSTDTQYF. This chain connects TRBV5-1 to TRBJ2-3; unclear D gene. This CDR3 region has 15 residues. Per the germline V gene, CDR1 is SGHRS and CDR2 is YFSETQ. The V end was cut by 6 bases, the J end by 0 bases, with 14 bases between.

As regards this clonotype: A much larger clone is a single base away; this may be a read error. It is likely a read error, because the conserved phenylalanine at the end of the CDR3 is missing. This CDR3 is CASSYAGGTETQYL. The CDR3 DNA follows: TGTGCCAGCAGCTACGCGGGGGGTACAGAGACCCAGTACTTA. The rearrangement uses TRBV7-2 and TRBJ2-5, with TRBD2 matching 8 bases. Per the germline V gene, CDR1 is SGHTA and CDR2 is FQGNSA. The trim removed 4 bases at V and 4 bases at J, leaving 5 bases unmatched. The CDR3 runs 14 residues.

The table lists this clonotype with a few counts. The rearrangement uses TRBV29-1 and TRBJ2-7; 8 nucleotides align to TRBD1. V was clipped by 6 bases and J by 4 bases; unmatched bases: 8. CDR1 is SQVTM, CDR2 ANQGSEA, per germline. This CDR3 is 13 amino acids long. As DNA, the CDR3 is TGCAGCGTCTCTGGACAGGGAAAATACGAGCAGTACTTC. Protein: CSVSGQGKYEQYF.

V usage is TRBV24-1 and J usage is TRBJ2-1; 9 positions agree with TRBD2. After removal of 11 bases from V and 5 bases from J, the junction contained 6 bases not matched to a gene. The CDR3 runs 13 residues. CDR1 is KGHDR and CDR2 is SFDVKD in the germline V gene. The CDR3 is CASAGGLDNEQFF. The CDR3 DNA follows: TGTGCCAGTGCGGGGGGGCTAGACAATGAGCAGTTCTTC.

The chain joins TRBV27 to TRBJ2-1, with a possible D match to TRBD1 (5 bases). CDR3 length: 12 amino acids. From germline, CDR1 is MNHEY and CDR2 SMNVEV (reference sequence). V was trimmed by 5 bases and J by 6 bases, leaving 8 bases between them. The CDR3 bases are TGTGCCAGCAGTCAAAGGGGCAATGAGCAGTTCTTC. It specifies CASSQRGNEQFF.

This clonotype occurred a few times. The CDR3: CATRFQGANGELFF. DNA of the CDR3: TGTGCCACCAGGTTCCAGGGGGCGAACGGGGAGCTGTTTTTT. The chain recombines TRBV15 with TRBJ2-2; 8 bases are a match to TRBD1. The germline V gene has CDR1 LNHNV and CDR2 YYDKDF (reference sequence). This CDR3 contains 14 residues. V dropped 6 bases and J dropped 7; count of bases not matched to a gene: 7.

This clonotype occurred many times. This chain uses TRBV7-9 with TRBJ1-1, with D maybe TRBD1 (6 bases). V lost 5 bases and J 3 bases, leaving 10 bases between the germline ends. The CDR3 is made up of 13 amino acids. Germline CDR1 SEHNR, CDR2 FQNEAQ (reference sequence). CDR3 DNA: TGTGCCAGCAGCCCAGGGGAGTACACTGAAGCTTTCTTT. Its translation: CASSPGEYTEAFF.

This clonotype was counted only a few times. This chain joins TRBV23-1 and TRBJ2-1; no clear D gene. TRBV23-1 is identified as an open reading frame with a role that is uncertain. The CDR3 extends over 14 amino acids. Between the trimmed V and J ends, which lost 1 base and 4 bases, there was a span of 8 bases. CDR3 coding DNA: TGCGCCAGCAGTCAATGTACAAGGTACAATGAGCAGTTCTTC. Amino acid sequence: CASSQCTRYNEQFF.

This rearrangement joins TRBV19 to TRBJ2-1; D may be TRBD1 (7 bases). Germline assignment: CDR1 LNHDA and CDR2 SQIVND (reference sequence). V was trimmed by 7 bases and J by 8 bases, leaving 24 bases between them. The CDR3 has 16 residues. CDR3 sequence reads: CASTLMGGQHGDEQFF. In nucleotides, the CDR3 is TGTGCCAGTACATTAATGGGGGGACAGCACGGCGATGAGCAGTTCTTC.

About this clonotype itself: One base away lies a much larger clone, so this may be a sequencing read error. The rearrangement joins TRBV20-1 to TRBJ2-7; D may be TRBD1 or TRBD2 (6 bases each). Trimming took 1 base from V and 0 from J, leaving 13 bases between them. The CDR3 length is 15 residues. Germline CDR1 is DFQATT and CDR2 is SNEGSKA (reference sequence). The CDR3 here is CSARGARGVSYEQYF. The DNA of the CDR3 is TGCAGTGCTAGAGGGGCTAGGGGGGTCTCCTACGAGCAGTACTTC.

This clonotype was observed a few times. The V and J genes are TRBV14 and TRBJ1-6; no firm D call. The germline gives CDR1 SGHDN, CDR2 FVKESK. Trimming took off 1 base at V and 9 bases at J, with 10 bases between the two ends. The CDR3 sequence is 14 residues long. CDR3 sequence (DNA): TGTGCCAGCAGCCAAGTGGTAATCGGTTCACCCCTCCACTTT. It codes for CASSQVVIGSPLHF. The full variable domain, in which reference TRBV14 and TRBJ1-6 provide the parts outside the CDR3, is EAGVTQFPSHSVIEKGQTVTLRCDPISGHDNLYWYRRVMGKEIKFLLHFVKESKQDESGMPNNRFLAERTGGTYSTLKVQPAELEDSGVYFCASSQVVIGSPLHFGNGTRLTVT.

The V call is TRBV5-6, the J call TRBJ1-1; D not resolved. The V gene's germline CDR1 is SGHDT and CDR2 YYEEEE. This CDR3 has 13 amino acids. V lost 1 base to trimming and J lost 10 bases, with 14 bases between them. The CDR3 nucleotides are TGTGCCAGCAGCTTGAAGGTAGGGATGGGAGCTTTCTTT. Its translation: CASSLKVGMGAFF.

This clonotype was recorded a few times. The chain joins TRBV12-3 or TRBV12-4 to TRBJ1-2; D unresolved. The V and J ends lost 6 bases and 8 bases respectively, with 13 bases between them. The CDR3 has 12 residues. This CDR3 is CASSLGGMGYTF. The CDR3 nucleotides read TGTGCCAGCAGCCTGGGCGGAATGGGCTACACCTTC.

This clonotype was counted a few times. The J gene is TRBJ1-5, the V gene TRBV7-9; 7 nucleotides match TRBD1. Germline V gene lookup returns CDR1 SEHNR and CDR2 FQNEAQ (reference sequence). CDR3 length: 16 residues. V gave up 3 bases and J gave up 0 bases; unmatched junction bases: 5. The CDR3 loop is CASSLGDRDSNQPQHF. Written as DNA, the CDR3 is TGTGCCAGCAGCTTGGGGGACAGAGATAGCAATCAGCCCCAGCATTTT. The variable domain in full, completed from reference TRBV7-9 and TRBJ1-5, reads DTGVSQNPRHKITKRGQNVTFRCDPISEHNRLYWYRQTLGQGPEFLTYFQNEAQLEKSRLLSDRFSAERPKGSFSTLEIQRTEQGDSAMYLCASSLGDRDSNQPQHFGDGTRLSIL.

This clonotype has a count of ten or more. The genes are TRBV7-8 and TRBJ2-2; TRBD1 aligns across 9 bases. V lost 3 bases to trimming and J lost 4 bases; unmatched junction nucleotides: 9. Germline values: CDR1 SGHVS, CDR2 FQNEAQ. The CDR3 contains 17 residues. CDR3 residues: CASSFRWGQGTTGELFF. The CDR3 DNA sequence: TGTGCCAGCAGCTTTCGTTGGGGACAGGGCACCACCGGGGAGCTGTTTTTT.

Comment on this clonotype: One junction end does not reproduce the germline sequence, and a read error may be involved. V gene TRBV5-4 combines with J gene TRBJ2-2; a possible D gene is TRBD2 (6 bases). Germline V CDR1 and CDR2: SGHNT, YYREEE (reference sequence). This CDR3 contains 13 residues. This chain's CDR3 is CASSDRTTEELFF. CDR3 sequence (DNA): TGTGCCAGCAGCGATCGGACTACCGAGGAGCTGTTTTTT.

In this sample, this clonotype turned up many times. The rearrangement uses TRBV12-3 or TRBV12-4 and TRBJ2-1, with D possibly being TRBD2 (6 bases). The V gene lost 5 bases and the J gene lost 4 bases, with 18 bases spanning the gap. The CDR3 totals 16 residues. CDR3 region: CASSPPGAGTYNEQFF. The CDR3 nucleotides read TGTGCCAGCAGTCCCCCCGGCGCGGGAACTTACAATGAGCAGTTCTTC.

This chain links TRBV15 with TRBJ2-1; D is possibly TRBD2 (7 bases). Germline CDR1 and CDR2: LNHNV and YYDKDF (reference sequence). This CDR3 is 17 amino acids long. Trimming took 3 bases from V and 4 from J, leaving 19 bases between them. CDR3 amino acids: CATSRSRGGTTYNEQFF. The DNA for the CDR3 is TGTGCCACCAGCAGGAGCAGGGGAGGGACTACATACAATGAGCAGTTCTTC.

This clonotype was counted at least ten times. The chain joins TRBV7-3 to TRBJ1-3, with D possibly being TRBD1 (5 bases). CDR3 length equals 14 residues. CDR1 and CDR2 (germline): SGHTA, FQGTGA. V lost 3 bases and J 2 bases, leaving 8 bases between the germline ends. The CDR3, as DNA: TGTGCCAGCAGCTTTAAGGGACCTGGAAACACCATATATTTT. This encodes CASSFKGPGNTIYF. The complete variable domain, with remaining parts taken from reference TRBV7-3 and TRBJ1-3, reads GAGVSQTPSNKVTEKGKYVELRCDPISGHTALYWYRQSLGQGPEFLIYFQGTGAADDSGLPNDRFFAVRPEGSVSTLKIQRTERGDSAVYLCASSFKGPGNTIYFGEGSWLTVV.

This chain links TRBV20-1 with TRBJ2-2, with a tentative D call TRBD1 (6 bases). The CDR3 loop spans 15 amino acids. Trimming pared 3 bases from V and 5 bases from J, leaving 16 bases between. The V gene's germline CDR1 is DFQATT and CDR2 SNEGSKA (reference sequence). CDR3 residues: CSASGQGFGTGELFF. The CDR3, as DNA: TGCAGTGCTAGTGGTCAGGGGTTTGGTACCGGGGAGCTGTTTTTT.

This clonotype was counted at least ten times. The V call is TRBV12-3 or TRBV12-4, the J call TRBJ2-7; D may be TRBD2 (6 bases). The CDR3 runs to 12 residues. Trimming took off 7 bases at V and 6 bases at J, with 13 bases between the two ends. CDR3 in DNA: TGTGCCAGCAATAGGTGGGGAGGCGAGCAGTACTTC. It translates to CASNRWGGEQYF.

This clonotype was seen a few times. The gene calls are TRBV12-3 or TRBV12-4 and TRBJ1-4, with 9 nucleotides matching TRBD1. With V trimmed by 5 bases and J by 7 bases, 8 bases remained unmatched. The CDR3 runs 15 residues. The CDR3 DNA reads as TGTGCCAGCAGTAAATTACAGGGGGCTGGTGAAAAACTGTTTTTT. Protein product: CASSKLQGAGEKLFF.

This clonotype was seen many times. In DNA form, the CDR3 reads TGTGCCAGCAGCCGCGATACTCCGTATTTT. Its translation: CASSRDTPYF. V gene TRBV2 combines with J gene TRBJ2-3; D unclear. The CDR3 has 10 residues. The germline CDR1 and CDR2 sequences are SNHLY and FYNNEI. The V gene lost 6 bases and the J gene lost 14 bases, with 12 bases spanning the gap.

This clonotype has just a few counts. V and J are TRBV6-4 and TRBJ2-3; D might be TRBD2 (6 bases). The CDR3 contains 15 residues. V was pared by 5 bases and J by 1 base, with 13 bases between. Per the germline V gene, CDR1 is MRHNA and CDR2 is SNTAGT. CDR3: CASSLAAGRTDTQYF. CDR3 in DNA: TGTGCCAGCAGTCTTGCGGCGGGGCGCACAGATACGCAGTATTTT.

The genes are TRBV28 and TRBJ1-4; D is perhaps TRBD1 (6 bases). Trimming shortened V by 8 bases and J by 6 bases, and 16 bases separated the two germline ends. Germline assignment: CDR1 MDHEN and CDR2 SYDVKM. The CDR3 extends over 14 amino acids. The chain's CDR3 is CASQTGGRYEKLFF. CDR3 DNA: TGTGCCAGCCAAACGGGGGGGCGATATGAAAAACTGTTTTTT.

This clonotype appeared a few times. The genes are TRBV29-1 and TRBJ2-1; D may be TRBD1 (5 bases). This CDR3 spans 12 amino acids. The V gene lost 1 base and the J gene lost 7 bases, with 8 bases spanning the gap. Germline CDR1 SQVTM, CDR2 ANQGSEA. The DNA of the CDR3 is TGCAGCGTTGAAGGCAGGACAAATGAGCAGTTCTTC. Its protein product is CSVEGRTNEQFF.

The chain recombines TRBV11-1 with TRBJ2-7, with a tentative D call TRBD1 (6 bases). The CDR3 spans 15 residues. The germline gives CDR1 SGHAT, CDR2 FQDESV (reference sequence). The V and J ends lost 1 base and 3 bases respectively, with 13 bases between them. The CDR3 spells CASSLELRTDYEQYF. CDR3 nucleotide sequence: TGTGCCAGCAGCTTAGAGTTGAGGACAGACTACGAGCAGTACTTC.

The J gene is TRBJ2-1, the V gene TRBV14; 8 bases agree with TRBD2. With V trimmed by 2 bases and J by 2 bases, 11 bases remained unmatched. The CDR3 runs 18 residues. CDR1 is SGHDN, CDR2 FVKESK, per germline. The CDR3 nucleotides are TGTGCCAGCAGCCAAAGCGTTAAGCAGCGGGGGACCTACAATGAGCAGTTCTTC. It encodes CASSQSVKQRGTYNEQFF.